This TCR beta chain was profiled in a study of T cell changes during pregnancy in multiple sclerosis. Profiling relied on immunoSEQ multiplex PCR, and the TCRdb table lists in-frame clones only, not all of them. The sample has 70,000 to 80,000 clones, approximately 90% seen once; the top ten hold 0.43%. Germline-derived CDR1 and CDR2 are SGHRS and YFSETQ. The ends lost 4 bases at V and 5 bases at J; junction bases unmatched: 12. This CDR3 is 18 amino acids long. The sample here was CD4+ T cells from peripheral blood mononuclear cells, taken before pregnancy. The sequence was collected from a female donor with multiple sclerosis, enrolled in a pregnancy study. The chain recombines TRBV5-1 with TRBJ2-5; TRBD2 matches at 15 bases. In DNA, the CDR3 is TGCGCCAGCAGCGGACGGACTAGCGGGGGGGCCGTGTCTGAGACCCAGTACTTC. It is translated as CASSGRTSGGAVSETQYF.